The sequence of this T cell receptor (beta chain) was determined in a study of blood T cell repertoires in COVID-19. Across the study: The United States, Italy and Spain were the sources of the acute and convalescent COVID-19 samples. T cells, B-cell-depleted T cells, or PBMCs supplied cDNA or gDNA.

The V gene end was trimmed by 8 bases and the J gene end by 0 bases; junction bases not matched to a gene: 11. CDR3 length: 16 residues. Germline CDR1 is SGHTA and CDR2 is FQGNSA. Authors' analysis steps: Reference gene primer amplification in the assay estimated nucleated cell counts. Here immunoSEQ multiplex PCR was the method, and the copy in TCRdb shows in-frame clones only, minus some. V and J calls and clone size follow that table, whereas D and trimming were derived from the DNA. Of approximately 97,000 clones detected, about 85% appear once; the ten largest clones hold around 2%. Sequenced input: peripheral blood. The sequence came from a man between 45 and 60 years old with active COVID-19. The V call is TRBV7-2, the J call TRBJ2-3; 7 bases match TRBD1. The CDR3 DNA reads TGTGCCAGCGCCTCGTTTAGGGGGCTTAGCACAGATACGCAGTATTTT. The encoded protein is CASASFRGLSTDTQYF.